This T cell receptor (beta chain) comes out of a study of vaccination effects on CD4 cells after COVID-19. Points on this clone: The antigen is undetermined.

Produced via immunoSEQ multiplex PCR; TCRdb's table is partial and in-frame only. The sample has roughly 56,000 clones; roughly 73% are singletons. Ahead of sequencing, the ViraFEST assay grew antigen-specific CD4+ T cells using viral peptide pools. It was after around eleven days of culture that CD4+ T cells were isolated. Subjects were given two BNT162b2 or mRNA-1273 vaccine doses. Testing of the vaccine recipients showed negative nucleocapsid antibodies and no prior SARS-CoV-2 infection. IL-2 at around 9.8 IU/ml and peptides at 9.5 to 10 ug/ml were added to cultured PBMC, around 2.2 million per well. The CDR3 covers 15 residues. Germline V gene sequence: CDR1 LNHDA, CDR2 SQIVND (reference sequence). With V trimmed by 6 bases and J by 3 bases, 7 bases remained unmatched.

This TCR was sampled from a human donor who received a COVID-19 vaccine. Sequenced here: CD4+ T cells from PBMCs cultured with HCoV-229E spike peptides, sampled after COVID-19 vaccination. This chain connects TRBV19 to TRBJ2-2, with TRBD1 matching over 7 bases. CDR3 bases: TGTGCCAGTAGGACAGGGAATACGGACACCGGGGAGCTGTTTTTT. Its protein product is CASRTGNTDTGELFF.